Sequencing of this T cell receptor (beta chain) was carried out in a study of human T cells and chemical hapten exposure. General study results and limits: The donor cohort had alopecia, so its immune response may not match that of healthy people. DPC sensitization produced no change in TCRs with frequency above 1 in 1000.

This clonotype has more than one count but fewer than ten. Antigen: not known. CDR1 SGHKS and CDR2 YYEKEE come from the germline V gene (reference sequence). Trimming took 0 bases from V and 3 from J, leaving 14 bases between them. The CDR3 totals 16 residues. This sample's time point: pre-sensitization, week 0. Treatment indicated: therapeutic diphenylcyclopropenone sensitization with weekly scalp DPC. Before extraction, the whole blood was not fractionated, and total RNA was taken from it. In the authors' methods: From approximately 25,000 to 650,000 TCRs were found per sample, with a median of 95,638. One entry per CDR3 protein, called by TCRdb with MiXCR from the RACE reads. In this record, the V and J calls reflect TCRdb's handling and not the investigators' own analysis. The table has about 350,000 distinct CDR3 sequences, around 5.5% seen once.

This sample comprised whole blood, obtained in connection with sensitization to the hapten diphenylcyclopropenone (DPC). The V and J genes are TRBV5-5 and TRBJ2-3, with D possibly TRBD1 on 5 matching bases. This receptor was obtained from a woman younger than 35 with alopecia areata. Some clones in this sample may be carry-over from other donors' samples. CDR3 nucleotide sequence: TGTGCCAGCAGCTTGGCCTCGGTACAGGTTACAGATACGCAGTATTTT. Translating gives CASSLASVQVTDTQYF.